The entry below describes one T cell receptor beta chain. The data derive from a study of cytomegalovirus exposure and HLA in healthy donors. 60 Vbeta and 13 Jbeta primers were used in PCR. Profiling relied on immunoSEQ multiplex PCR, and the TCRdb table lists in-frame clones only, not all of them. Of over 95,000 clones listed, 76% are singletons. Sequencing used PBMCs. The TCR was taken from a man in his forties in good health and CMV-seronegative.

For the CDR3, the DNA is TGCGCCAGCAGCGTGGACAGCGGTAACCTGGGGACCCAGTACTTC. This encodes CASSVDSGNLGTQYF. The chain has TRBV5-1 and TRBJ2-5; TRBD1 might be the D (6 bases). Germline lookup yields CDR1 SGHRS and CDR2 YFSETQ. This CDR3 is built from 15 residues. Trimming stripped 4 bases from V and 7 bases from J, with 20 bases between.